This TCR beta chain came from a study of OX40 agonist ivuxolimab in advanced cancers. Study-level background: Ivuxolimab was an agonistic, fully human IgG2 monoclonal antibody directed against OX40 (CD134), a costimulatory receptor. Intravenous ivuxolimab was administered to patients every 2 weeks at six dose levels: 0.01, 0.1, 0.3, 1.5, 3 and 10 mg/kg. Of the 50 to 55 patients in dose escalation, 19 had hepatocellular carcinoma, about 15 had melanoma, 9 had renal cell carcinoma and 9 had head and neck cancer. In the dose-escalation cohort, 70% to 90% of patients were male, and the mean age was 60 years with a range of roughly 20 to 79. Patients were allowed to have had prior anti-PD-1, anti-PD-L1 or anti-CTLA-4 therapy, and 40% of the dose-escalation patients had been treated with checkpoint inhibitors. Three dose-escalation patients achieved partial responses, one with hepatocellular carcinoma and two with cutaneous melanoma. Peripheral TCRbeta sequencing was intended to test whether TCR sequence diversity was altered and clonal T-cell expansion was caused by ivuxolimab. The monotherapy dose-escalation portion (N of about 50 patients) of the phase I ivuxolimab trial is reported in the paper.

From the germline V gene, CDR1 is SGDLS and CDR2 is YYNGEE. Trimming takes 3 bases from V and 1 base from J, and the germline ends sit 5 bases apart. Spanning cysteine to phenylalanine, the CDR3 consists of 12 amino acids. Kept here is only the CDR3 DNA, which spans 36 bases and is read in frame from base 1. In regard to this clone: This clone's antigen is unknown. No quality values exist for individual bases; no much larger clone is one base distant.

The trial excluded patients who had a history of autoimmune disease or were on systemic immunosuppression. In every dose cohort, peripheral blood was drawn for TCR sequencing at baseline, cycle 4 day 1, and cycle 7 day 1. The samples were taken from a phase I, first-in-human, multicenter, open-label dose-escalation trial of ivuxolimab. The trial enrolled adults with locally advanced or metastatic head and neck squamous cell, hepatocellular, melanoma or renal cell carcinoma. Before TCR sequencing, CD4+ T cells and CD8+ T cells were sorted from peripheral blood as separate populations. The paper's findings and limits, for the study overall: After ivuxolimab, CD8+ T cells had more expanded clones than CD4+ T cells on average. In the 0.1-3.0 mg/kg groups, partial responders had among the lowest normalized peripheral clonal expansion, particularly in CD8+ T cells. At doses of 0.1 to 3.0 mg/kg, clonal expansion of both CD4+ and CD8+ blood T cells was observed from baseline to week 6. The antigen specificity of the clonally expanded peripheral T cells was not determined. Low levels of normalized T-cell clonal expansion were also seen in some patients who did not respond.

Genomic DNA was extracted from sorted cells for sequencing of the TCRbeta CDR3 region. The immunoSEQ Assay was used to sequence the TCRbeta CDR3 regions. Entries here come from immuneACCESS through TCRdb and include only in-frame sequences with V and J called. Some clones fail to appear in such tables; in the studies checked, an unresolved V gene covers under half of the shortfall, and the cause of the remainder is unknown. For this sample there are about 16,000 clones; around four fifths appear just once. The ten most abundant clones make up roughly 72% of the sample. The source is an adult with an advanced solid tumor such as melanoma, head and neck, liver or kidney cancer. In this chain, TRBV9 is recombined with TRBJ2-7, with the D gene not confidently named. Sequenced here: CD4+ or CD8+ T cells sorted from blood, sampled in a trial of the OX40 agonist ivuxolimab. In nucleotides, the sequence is TGTGCCAGCAGCGGGGGTTCCTACGAGCAGTACTTC. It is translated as CASSGGSYEQYF.